This entry describes one T cell receptor beta chain. A read error may produce the germline difference seen at one junction end. CDR1 is SGHNT, CDR2 YYREEE, per germline (reference sequence). This CDR3 spans 14 amino acids. Profiling relied on immunoSEQ multiplex PCR, and the TCRdb table lists in-frame clones only, not all of them. Here the sample spans about 190,000 clones, more than 70% being singletons. The sample is drawn from a study of blood T cell repertoires in COVID-19. Material for sequencing was peripheral blood. This chain joins TRBV5-4 and TRBJ1-1; D not resolved. The sequence was collected from a human donor in a cohort sampled during active COVID-19. The CDR3 coding sequence is TGTGCCAGCAGTTCGAAGAGGGATAACAATGAAGCTTTCTTT. Protein product: CASSSKRDNNEAFF. Supplemented by reference TRBV5-4 and TRBJ1-1, the full variable domain reads ETGVTQSPTHLIKTRGQQVTLRCSSQSGHNTVSWYQQALGQGPQFIFQYYREEENGRGNFPPRFSGLQFPNYSSELNVNALELDDSALYLCASSSKRDNNEAFFGQGTRLTVV.